A single sample is the source of the 27 T cell receptor beta chains below, sequenced in a study of T cell changes during pregnancy in multiple sclerosis. The assay was immunoSEQ multiplex PCR, and TCRdb's table has in-frame clones only and misses some. The sample gives about 110,000 clones, approximately 90% of which show up once; roughly 1.7% is in the top ten. Specimen: peripheral blood, collected after pregnancy. Receptors were obtained from a female donor with multiple sclerosis, enrolled in a pregnancy study.

The V and J genes are TRBV5-4 and TRBJ1-4; 9 nucleotides agree with TRBD1. The germline V gene encodes CDR1 SGHNT and CDR2 YYREEE (reference sequence). The CDR3 is 14 amino acids. Trimming removed 2 bases from V and 5 bases from J; junction bases left unmatched: 1. The CDR3 nucleotides are TGTGCCAGCAGCTTAGACAGGGGGAATGAAAAACTGTTTTTT. Protein sequence: CASSLDRGNEKLFF.

Note on this clone: The same CDR3 arises from other DNA sequences in this sample as well. V and J are TRBV19 and TRBJ1-1, with TRBD1 identical over 7 bases. CDR3 length equals 14 residues. Germline CDR1 and CDR2: LNHDA and SQIVND (reference sequence). The V and J ends lost 1 base and 5 bases, in that order; junction bases with no gene match: 4. Here the CDR3 reads CASSIVPGGTEAFF. The CDR3 DNA is TGTGCCAGTAGTATAGTCCCAGGGGGAACTGAAGCTTTCTTT.

The chain recombines TRBV19 with TRBJ2-6, with TRBD1 matching 7 bases. Germline trimming cut 3 bases from V and 3 bases from J; bases unmatched to any gene: 5. The CDR3 loop spans 16 amino acids. Germline CDR1 and CDR2: LNHDA and SQIVND (reference sequence). CDR3 nucleotides: TGTGCCAGTAGTATGGGACGGACAGGTGGGGCCAACGTCCTGACTTTC. This gives the protein CASSMGRTGGANVLTF. The full variable domain, completed using reference TRBV19 and TRBJ2-6, is DGGITQSPKYLFRKEGQNVTLSCEQNLNHDAMYWYRQDPGQGLRLIYYSQIVNDFQKGDIAEGYSVSREKKESFPLTVTSAQKNPTAFYLCASSMGRTGGANVLTFGAGSRLTVL.

The genes are TRBV11-3 and TRBJ2-7; 10 bases agree with TRBD2. Trimming removed 11 bases from V and 2 bases from J; junction bases left unmatched: 6. The germline gives CDR1 SGHNT, CDR2 YENEEA. The length of the CDR3 is 13 residues. The DNA of the CDR3 is TGTGCCGGGCAGCGGGGGGGCCCCTACGAGCAGTACTTC. The encoded protein is CAGQRGGPYEQYF.

This chain joins TRBV27 and TRBJ2-2; 7 bases fit TRBD1. The CDR3 is 15 residues long. The germline gives CDR1 MNHEY, CDR2 SMNVEV (reference sequence). The V gene end was trimmed by 6 bases and the J gene end by 7 bases; junction bases not matched to a gene: 11. In DNA form, the CDR3 reads TGTGCCAGCAGCCGACAGGGACGGTCTCACGGGGAGCTGTTTTTT. This gives the protein CASSRQGRSHGELFF.

This clone was detected once. The V and J genes are TRBV5-6 and TRBJ1-4; D unclear. Germline-derived CDR1 and CDR2 are SGHDT and YYEEEE. The length of the CDR3 is 15 residues. The V end lost 2 bases, the J end lost 4 bases, and 12 bases lay between the germline ends. The CDR3 loop is CASSFRQDYNEKLFF. CDR3 nucleotides: TGTGCCAGCAGCTTCCGGCAGGATTATAATGAAAAACTGTTTTTT.

This chain joins TRBV7-3 and TRBJ2-2, with TRBD1 as a possible D gene (6 bases). The CDR3 is 15 amino acids. V gave up 0 bases and J gave up 3 bases, with 8 bases separating them. Per germline, CDR1 SGHTA and CDR2 FQGTGA. The CDR3 sequence is CASSLTGGHTGELFF. The CDR3 coding sequence is TGTGCCAGCAGCTTAACAGGGGGACACACCGGGGAGCTGTTTTTT.

The gene calls are TRBV28 and TRBJ2-5; TRBD1 aligns across 9 bases. Germline values: CDR1 MDHEN, CDR2 SYDVKM. There are 14 residues in the CDR3. V lost 6 bases, J lost 4 bases, and 6 bases stayed unmatched. The CDR3 sequence is CASRAQGAGETQYF. In DNA form, the CDR3 reads TGTGCCAGCAGGGCACAGGGGGCAGGAGAGACCCAGTACTTC.

This clone was counted a single time. The V gene is TRBV7-9, the J gene TRBJ2-3, with 7 positions matching TRBD2. Germline CDR1 SEHNR, CDR2 FQNEAQ (reference sequence). V lost 5 bases and J lost 2; bases outside the gene matches: 10. The CDR3 has 16 residues. CDR3 sequence: CASSPGASGVTDTQYF. The CDR3 DNA follows: TGTGCCAGCAGCCCCGGTGCTAGCGGAGTCACAGATACGCAGTATTTT.

The gene calls are TRBV19 and TRBJ1-5; TRBD1 aligns across 11 bases. CDR3 length equals 15 residues. Unmatched junction bases numbered 4, after V lost 3 bases and J lost 6 bases. CDR1 and CDR2 from the germline V gene are LNHDA and SQIVND (reference sequence). CDR3 loop: CASSIGQGASQPQHF. The CDR3 DNA follows: TGTGCCAGTAGTATTGGACAGGGGGCAAGTCAGCCCCAGCATTTT.

This clone was found once. The chain recombines TRBV5-6 with TRBJ2-2; TRBD1 is a possible D gene (5 bases). The V end was cut by 6 bases, the J end by 7 bases, with 19 bases between. Germline V lookup: CDR1 SGHDT, CDR2 YYEEEE. The CDR3 is 15 amino acids. CDR3 sequence: CASNPGARALGELFF. DNA of the CDR3: TGTGCCAGCAACCCTGGGGCTAGGGCCCTCGGGGAGCTGTTTTTT. The whole variable domain, filled in from reference TRBV5-6 and TRBJ2-2, reads DAGVTQSPTHLIKTRGQQVTLRCSPKSGHDTVSWYQQALGQGPQFIFQYYEEEERQRGNFPDRFSGHQFPNYSSELNVNALLLGDSALYLCASNPGARALGELFFGEGSRLTVL.

This clone was seen once. As DNA, the CDR3 is TGTGCCAGCGGCAGGGCTAACAATGAGCAGTTCTTC. This codes for CASGRANNEQFF. The chain links TRBV11-3 to TRBJ2-1; perhaps TRBD1 as D (5 bases). Germline V lookup: CDR1 SGHNT, CDR2 YENEEA. This CDR3 contains 12 residues. V gave up 8 bases and J gave up 5 bases, with 10 bases separating them.

The chain has TRBV5-1 and TRBJ2-7, with D perhaps TRBD2 (6 bases). CDR1 is SGHRS, CDR2 YFSETQ, per germline. V lost 4 bases to trimming and J lost 2 bases, with 22 bases between them. The CDR3 consists of 17 residues. In DNA form, the CDR3 reads TGCGCCAGCAGCCCCGCCGGGGGACCCCTACGCCCCTACGAGCAGTACTTC. Protein: CASSPAGGPLRPYEQYF.

The chain carries TRBV7-3 and TRBJ2-2; 9 nucleotides line up with TRBD2. V lost 6 bases and J lost 4; bases outside the gene matches: 9. The CDR3 is made up of 16 amino acids. Germline-derived CDR1 and CDR2 are SGHTA and FQGTGA. CDR3 bases: TGTGCCAGCAGATTTAGCGGGAGCGTGAGCACCGGGGAGCTGTTTTTT. Its translation is CASRFSGSVSTGELFF. Complete variable domain (other parts from reference TRBV7-3 and TRBJ2-2): GAGVSQTPSNKVTEKGKYVELRCDPISGHTALYWYRQSLGQGPEFLIYFQGTGAADDSGLPNDRFFAVRPEGSVSTLKIQRTERGDSAVYLCASRFSGSVSTGELFFGEGSRLTVL.

CDR3 sequence: CAISGGQGSGEFF. The CDR3 bases are TGTGCCATCAGTGGAGGACAGGGGTCGGGCGAGTTCTTC. This chain connects TRBV10-3 to TRBJ2-1; TRBD1 aligns across 9 bases. V dropped 4 bases and J dropped 14; count of bases not matched to a gene: 9. Germline values: CDR1 ENHRY, CDR2 SYGVKD. The CDR3 has 13 amino acids.

The count of this clone is one. This chain links TRBV11-1 with TRBJ1-2; the D is unclear. The CDR3 spans 13 residues. CDR1 and CDR2 from the germline V gene are SGHAT and FQDESV (reference sequence). The V end was cut by 2 bases, the J end by 4 bases, with 8 bases between. The CDR3 protein is CASSLPGIYGYTF. CDR3 in DNA: TGTGCCAGCAGCTTACCGGGGATCTATGGCTACACCTTC.

The V and J genes are TRBV6-1 and TRBJ1-1; weak D call: TRBD1 (6 bases). The CDR3 is 14 residues long. V was trimmed by 0 bases and J by 7 bases, leaving 12 bases between them. Germline V gene data show CDR1 as MNHNS and CDR2 as SASEGT. CDR3 bases: TGTGCCAGCAGTGAAGCGGGAGGGGGGAATGAAGCTTTCTTT. Protein sequence: CASSEAGGGNEAFF.

This clone came up once. This rearrangement joins TRBV6-1 to TRBJ1-2; TRBD1 is a possible D gene (5 bases). CDR1 and CDR2 from the germline V gene are MNHNS and SASEGT. Deletions cut 1 base from V and 2 bases from J, with 14 bases between. The CDR3 sequence is 16 residues long. The CDR3 spells CASSEVWGGNNYGYTF. The DNA for the CDR3 is TGTGCCAGCAGTGAAGTATGGGGGGGGAACAACTATGGCTACACCTTC.

J is TRBJ1-2 and V is TRBV5-5, with D possibly TRBD1 on 5 matching bases. The V gene's germline CDR1 is SGHKS and CDR2 YYEKEE (reference sequence). V lost 0 bases and J 4 bases, leaving 13 bases between the germline ends. The CDR3 sequence is 15 residues long. Here the CDR3 DNA reads TGTGCCAGCAGCTTGGCAGCCAGGGAGGCCTATGGCTACACCTTC. Its protein product is CASSLAAREAYGYTF.

The chain is built from TRBV5-6 and TRBJ1-2; 10 bases line up with TRBD1. Germline V gives CDR1 SGHDT, CDR2 YYEEEE. This CDR3 spans 15 amino acids. Unmatched junction bases numbered 8, after V lost 4 bases and J lost 5 bases. CDR3 DNA sequence: TGTGCCAGCAGCATAAGGGACAGGGGTTATTATGGCTACACCTTC. This codes for CASSIRDRGYYGYTF.

This rearrangement joins TRBV7-8 to TRBJ1-5; 7 bases agree with TRBD1. The germline V gene encodes CDR1 SGHVS and CDR2 FQNEAQ. V gave up 0 bases and J gave up 6 bases; unmatched junction bases: 8. This CDR3 has 16 amino acids. The CDR3 DNA reads TGTGCCAGCAGCTTAGCGGTGGGGGACAGTAGTCAGCCCCAGCATTTT. As protein: CASSLAVGDSSQPQHF.

Here the CDR3 reads CASSQNDGYEQYF. Written as DNA, the CDR3 is TGTGCCAGCAGCCAAAACGACGGGTACGAGCAGTACTTC. The V call is TRBV7-3, the J call TRBJ2-7, with unresolved D. The V and J ends lost 5 bases and 4 bases respectively, with 12 bases between them. This CDR3 is built from 13 residues. Germline lookup yields CDR1 SGHTA and CDR2 FQGTGA.

The chain employs TRBV30 and TRBJ1-5; the D gene is possibly TRBD1 (6 bases). V was clipped by 4 bases and J by 6 bases, with 10 bases between them. From germline, CDR1 is GTSNPN and CDR2 SVGIG (reference sequence). CDR3 length equals 12 residues. The chain's CDR3 is CAWNRDLQPQHF. The CDR3 region has the DNA TGTGCCTGGAACAGGGATCTTCAGCCCCAGCATTTT.

V usage is TRBV19 and J usage is TRBJ1-2, with 10 bases that match TRBD1. The trim removed 8 bases at V and 5 bases at J, leaving 5 bases unmatched. CDR1 LNHDA and CDR2 SQIVND come from the germline V gene (reference sequence). The CDR3 spans 13 residues. CDR3 sequence: CASSGQGGYGYTF. The CDR3 bases are TGTGCCAGTTCTGGACAGGGGGGTTATGGCTACACCTTC.

Here the CDR3 reads CASSLGTGGAATQYF. CDR3 bases: TGCGCCAGCAGCTTGGGGACAGGGGGAGCGGCTACGCAGTATTTT. The rearrangement uses TRBV5-1 and TRBJ2-3; 10 bases agree with TRBD1. This CDR3 comprises 15 residues. CDR1 SGHRS and CDR2 YFSETQ come from the germline V gene. The trim removed 0 bases at V and 8 bases at J, leaving 6 bases unmatched.

V gene TRBV5-6 combines with J gene TRBJ2-7; D may be TRBD1 (5 bases). The CDR3 covers 13 residues. The ends were cut back, 0 bases at V and 3 bases at J, with 7 bases in the middle. Germline V CDR1 and CDR2: SGHDT, YYEEEE. CDR3 sequence (DNA): TGTGCCAGCAGCTTGGACAGGAGCTACGAGCAGTACTTC. Protein: CASSLDRSYEQYF.

V usage is TRBV5-1 and J usage is TRBJ1-1; TRBD1 matches at 7 bases. Germline values: CDR1 SGHRS, CDR2 YFSETQ. The CDR3 extends over 15 amino acids. Trimming took 0 bases from V and 3 from J; bases not matched to a gene: 5. The CDR3: CASSLDGQAYTEAFF. The CDR3 DNA follows: TGCGCCAGCAGCTTGGATGGACAGGCGTACACTGAAGCTTTCTTT.